The 31 T cell receptor beta chains listed next were all sequenced from one sample in a study of vaccination effects on CD4 cells after COVID-19. Their cognate antigens are unknown. This table comes from immunoSEQ multiplex PCR, and its TCRdb copy is limited to in-frame clones, with some not included. The table shows under 80,000 clones, with 78% occurring only once. Antigen-specific CD4+ T cells expanded by the ViraFEST assay with viral peptide pools were then sequenced. CD4+ T cells were isolated after about eleven days of culture. The vaccine recipients had no prior SARS-CoV-2 infection, with negative nucleocapsid antibodies. This specimen consisted of CD4+ T cells from PBMCs cultured with SARS-CoV-2 spike peptides, obtained before COVID-19 vaccination. The receptors stem from a human donor who received a COVID-19 vaccine.

The V and J genes are TRBV6-1 and TRBJ2-7; a possible D gene is TRBD2 (6 bases). Germline V gene data show CDR1 as MNHNS and CDR2 as SASEGT. With 1 base removed from V and 7 bases from J, the gap between germline ends came to 14 bases. The CDR3 spans 14 residues. In nucleotides, the CDR3 is TGTGCCAGCAGTGAAGGGGGGACTCCTCGAGAGCAGTACGTC. Encoded protein: CASSEGGTPREQYV.

The rearrangement joins TRBV6-4 to TRBJ2-1, with TRBD2 identical over 10 bases. The germline CDR1 and CDR2 sequences are MRHNA and SNTAGT. The CDR3 covers 14 residues. After removal of 10 bases from V and 6 bases from J, the junction contained 9 bases not matched to a gene. Here the CDR3 DNA reads TGTGCCACCTCCCATAGCGGGGGGACCAATGAGCAGTTCTTC. It is translated as CATSHSGGTNEQFF.

This chain connects TRBV10-1 to TRBJ2-3; D might be TRBD2 (5 bases). The CDR3 runs to 13 residues. Germline CDR1 reads WNHNN; CDR2 reads SYGVQD (reference sequence). The V gene lost 6 bases and the J gene lost 2 bases, with 9 bases spanning the gap. The CDR3 sequence: CASSPGLTDTQYF. CDR3 coding DNA: TGCGCCAGCAGCCCTGGACTCACAGATACGCAGTATTTT.

The rearrangement uses TRBV28 and TRBJ2-3; no firm D call. CDR3 length: 13 residues. Germline V lookup: CDR1 MDHEN, CDR2 SYDVKM. Deletions cut 3 bases from V and 5 bases from J, with 9 bases between. Written as DNA, the CDR3 is TGTGCCAGCAGTTTTTCTTTAGGAGATACGCAGTATTTT. Its translation: CASSFSLGDTQYF.

This clone was detected a few times. The chain combines TRBV2 with TRBJ2-1; unclear D gene. The germline V and J ends were trimmed by 4 bases and 2 bases, with 0 bases remaining between them. The CDR3 is 11 residues long. Germline V gene data show CDR1 as SNHLY and CDR2 as FYNNEI. The CDR3 here is CASSAYNEQFF. The CDR3 region has the DNA TGTGCCAGCAGTGCCTACAATGAGCAGTTCTTC. Based on the CDR3 plus reference TRBV2 and TRBJ2-1, the full variable domain is EPEVTQTPSHQVTQMGQEVILRCVPISNHLYFYWYRQILGQKVEFLVSFYNNEISEKSEIFDDQFSVERPDGSNFTLKIRSTKLEDSAMYFCASSAYNEQFFGPGTRLTVL.

V is TRBV28 and J is TRBJ2-2, with TRBD2 identical over 9 bases. Germline-derived CDR1 and CDR2 are MDHEN and SYDVKM. With 2 bases clipped from V and 0 bases from J, the junction kept 4 bases outside the gene matches. The CDR3 spans 17 residues. The CDR3 DNA reads as TGTGCCAGCAGTTTAGGGGCGGGAGGGGCGAACACCGGGGAGCTGTTTTTT. Translated: CASSLGAGGANTGELFF.

There are a few counts of this clone. The CDR3 nucleotides are TGTGCCAGCAGCTTAGATCCCACATGGCACTATGGCTACACCTTC. Translated: CASSLDPTWHYGYTF. The J gene is TRBJ1-2, the V gene TRBV7-8; D remains unclear. V lost 1 base and J 3 bases, leaving 12 bases between the germline ends. This CDR3 region has 15 residues. Germline V gives CDR1 SGHVS, CDR2 FQNEAQ.

V gene TRBV7-2 combines with J gene TRBJ2-2; 8 bases map to TRBD1. CDR3 length: 17 residues. The germline gives CDR1 SGHTA, CDR2 FQGNSA. V dropped 1 base and J dropped 6; count of bases not matched to a gene: 10. The CDR3 is CASSLGGARGRPGELFF. CDR3 DNA sequence: TGTGCCAGCAGCTTAGGGGGGGCCAGGGGGCGCCCCGGGGAGCTGTTTTTT.

This clone was observed a handful of times. CDR3 in amino acids: CASRPGTYNEQFF. The DNA of the CDR3 is TGTGCCAGCAGGCCGGGGACTTACAATGAGCAGTTCTTC. This chain connects TRBV2 to TRBJ2-1; D possibly corresponds to TRBD2 (6 bases). Germline assignment: CDR1 SNHLY and CDR2 FYNNEI. Trimming left V 6 bases short and J 4 bases short, with 10 bases between. This CDR3 has 13 amino acids.

The chain employs TRBV14 and TRBJ2-2; D uncertain. V was clipped by 2 bases and J by 2 bases, with 9 bases between them. There are 15 residues in the CDR3. The germline CDR1 and CDR2 sequences are SGHDN and FVKESK. CDR3 sequence: CASSQLRGNTGELFF. DNA of the CDR3: TGTGCCAGCAGCCAATTACGCGGTAACACCGGGGAGCTGTTTTTT.

This clone is a singleton in its sample. The gene calls are TRBV5-1 and TRBJ2-5; the D call may be TRBD1 or TRBD2 (5 bases each). This CDR3 spans 16 amino acids. V was pared by 0 bases and J by 3 bases, with 15 bases between. Germline CDR1 SGHRS, CDR2 YFSETQ. Here the CDR3 DNA reads TGCGCCAGCAGCTTGGGCTTTGCTCGGGGCAAAGAGACCCAGTACTTC. Encoded protein: CASSLGFARGKETQYF.

The gene calls are TRBV12-3 or TRBV12-4 and TRBJ1-6; 9 bases align to TRBD1. The ends lost 6 bases at V and 13 bases at J; junction bases unmatched: 7. This CDR3 spans 13 amino acids. CDR3 bases: TGTGCCAGCAGCTCTAGGACAGGGGATCCCCTCCACTTT. It codes for CASSSRTGDPLHF.

The V and J genes are TRBV6-1 and TRBJ2-2; perhaps TRBD2 as D (6 bases). The CDR3 extends over 14 amino acids. Germline V gives CDR1 MNHNS, CDR2 SASEGT. V shed 1 base and J shed 8 bases, with 11 bases lying between them. The CDR3 is CASSEGGDYGELFF. DNA for the CDR3: TGTGCCAGCAGTGAAGGGGGGGATTATGGGGAGCTGTTTTTT.

The CDR3 reads CASSVSSSADTQYF. CDR3 DNA sequence: TGTGCCAGCAGCGTATCCTCTTCCGCAGATACGCAGTATTTT. The chain combines TRBV9 with TRBJ2-3, with D unclear. Germline V lookup: CDR1 SGDLS, CDR2 YYNGEE. The V end was cut by 1 base, the J end by 4 bases, with 10 bases between. The CDR3 has 14 residues. Looking up the rest from reference TRBV9 and TRBJ2-3 gives the full variable domain: DSGVTQTPKHLITATGQRVTLRCSPRSGDLSVYWYQQSLDQGLQFLIQYYNGEERAKGNILERFSAQQFPDLHSELNLSSLELGDSALYFCASSVSSSADTQYFGPGTRLTVL.

This rearrangement joins TRBV5-1 to TRBJ2-5, with D possibly TRBD1 on 6 matching bases. The CDR3 runs to 16 residues. The germline V gene encodes CDR1 SGHRS and CDR2 YFSETQ. V dropped 2 bases and J dropped 8 bases, with 22 bases sitting between them. The CDR3 nucleotides read TGCGCCAGCAGCTTACCTCCCTTTGAGGGGGTATTAACCCAGTACTTC. Translation: CASSLPPFEGVLTQYF.

This clone came up once. This chain joins TRBV5-6 and TRBJ2-7; possibly TRBD1 for D (5 bases). With 4 bases removed from V and 0 bases from J, the gap between germline ends came to 14 bases. The CDR3 has 15 amino acids. Germline lookup yields CDR1 SGHDT and CDR2 YYEEEE. CDR3 sequence: CASSAKLRVSYEQYV. The CDR3 nucleotides read TGTGCCAGCAGCGCAAAACTCAGGGTCTCCTACGAGCAGTACGTC.

V gene TRBV30 combines with J gene TRBJ2-4, with D maybe TRBD2 (7 bases). Germline lookup yields CDR1 GTSNPN and CDR2 SVGIG (reference sequence). The V end was cut by 5 bases, the J end by 0 bases, with 11 bases between. The CDR3 spans 14 residues. CDR3 sequence reads: CAWDRGAAKNIQYF. CDR3 sequence (DNA): TGTGCCTGGGACCGGGGGGCAGCCAAAAACATTCAGTACTTC.

The chain carries TRBV11-2 and TRBJ2-1; perhaps TRBD1 as D (5 bases). The germline V gene has CDR1 SGHAT and CDR2 FQNNGV. V lost 3 bases and J 6 bases, leaving 9 bases between the germline ends. The length of the CDR3 is 13 residues. CDR3 sequence: CASSFPGINEQFF. The CDR3 nucleotides are TGTGCCAGCAGCTTTCCAGGGATCAATGAGCAGTTCTTC.

The CDR3: CASSALGTGGAQYF. The CDR3 nucleotides are TGTGCCAGCAGCGCCCTCGGGACGGGTGGAGCCCAGTACTTC. This chain connects TRBV9 to TRBJ2-5, with D perhaps TRBD1 or TRBD2 (5 bases each). V lost 3 bases and J 9 bases, leaving 18 bases between the germline ends. The CDR3 loop spans 14 amino acids. CDR1 and CDR2 (germline): SGDLS, YYNGEE.

The chain joins TRBV10-1 to TRBJ2-1; 7 bases line up with TRBD1. V dropped 6 bases and J dropped 8; count of bases not matched to a gene: 10. In germline, CDR1 is WNHNN, CDR2 SYGVQD (reference sequence). The CDR3 length is 14 residues. The CDR3 DNA is TGCGCCAGCAGCCATTTAGACAGGGTCTATGAGCAGTTCTTC. Protein: CASSHLDRVYEQFF.

V gene TRBV28 combines with J gene TRBJ2-7; no firm D call. CDR1 MDHEN and CDR2 SYDVKM come from the germline V gene. V lost 3 bases to trimming and J lost 4 bases, with 7 bases between them. This CDR3 comprises 12 residues. Here the CDR3 reads CASSFGRYEQYV. The CDR3 DNA reads TGTGCCAGCAGTTTTGGCAGGTACGAGCAGTACGTC.

This clone was observed a single time. The chain has TRBV2 and TRBJ2-2; D gene ambiguous. In germline, CDR1 is SNHLY, CDR2 FYNNEI. CDR3 length: 14 residues. The V and J ends lost 7 bases and 1 base respectively, with 10 bases between them. The CDR3 here is CASTSLGNTGELFF. The CDR3 DNA sequence: TGTGCCAGCACTAGTTTAGGGAACACCGGGGAGCTGTTTTTT.

This chain uses TRBV27 with TRBJ2-5; 7 bases agree with TRBD1. V lost 5 bases and J lost 5; bases outside the gene matches: 11. The CDR3 loop spans 15 amino acids. Germline loops: CDR1 MNHEY, CDR2 SMNVEV (reference sequence). CDR3 DNA: TGTGCCAGCAGTCTAACCCGGACAGGAGAGGAGACCCAGTACTTC. Translated: CASSLTRTGEETQYF.

For the CDR3, the DNA is TGCGCCAGCAGCTTTAAGGAGCTAGCGTCGTTGGTCGGGGAGCTGTTTTTT. It translates to CASSFKELASLVGELFF. This chain joins TRBV5-1 and TRBJ2-2; weak D call: TRBD2 (6 bases). Trimming shortened V by 2 bases and J by 7 bases, and 21 bases separated the two germline ends. CDR1 and CDR2 (germline): SGHRS, YFSETQ. CDR3 length: 17 residues.

The rearrangement uses TRBV7-3 and TRBJ2-3, with TRBD2 matching 11 bases. The CDR3 is 17 residues long. Germline values: CDR1 SGHTA, CDR2 FQGTGA. Trimming took 1 base from V and 2 from J; bases not matched to a gene: 5. The CDR3 loop is CASSLMGLADNTDTQYF. CDR3 DNA sequence: TGTGCCAGCAGCTTAATGGGACTAGCGGACAACACAGATACGCAGTATTTT.

This clone turned up a few times. The rearrangement links TRBV7-9 to TRBJ1-1; weak D call: TRBD1 (5 bases). The ends were cut back, 6 bases at V and 3 bases at J, with 11 bases in the middle. The length of the CDR3 is 13 residues. Germline V CDR1 and CDR2: SEHNR, FQNEAQ (reference sequence). The CDR3 loop reads CASSSQGDTEAFF. The CDR3 DNA sequence: TGTGCCAGCAGTTCCCAGGGTGACACTGAAGCTTTCTTT.

The V and J genes are TRBV29-1 and TRBJ1-1, with 8 nucleotides matching TRBD1. This CDR3 is 13 amino acids long. V shed 8 bases and J 1 base; nucleotides not matched to a gene: 6. CDR1 is SQVTM, CDR2 ANQGSEA, per germline. This CDR3 is CSPTGVANTEAFF. As DNA, the CDR3 is TGCAGCCCGACAGGGGTTGCGAACACTGAAGCTTTCTTT. The entire variable domain, with the rest obtained from reference TRBV29-1 and TRBJ1-1, is as follows: SAVISQKPSRDICQRGTSLTIQCQVDSQVTMMFWYRQQPGQSLTLIATANQGSEATYESGFVIDKFPISRPNLTFSTLTVSNMSPEDSSIYLCSPTGVANTEAFFGQGTRLTVV.

The chain links TRBV2 to TRBJ1-6; 8 nucleotides line up with TRBD1. Germline CDR1 reads SNHLY; CDR2 reads FYNNEI. The CDR3 has 15 amino acids. The V and J ends lost 8 bases and 10 bases, in that order; junction bases with no gene match: 13. In nucleotides, the CDR3 is TGTGCCAGCCTACTGACAGGGGTCGGCGGCTCACCCCTCCACTTT. The encoded protein is CASLLTGVGGSPLHF.

The V call is TRBV6-4, the J call TRBJ1-2; weak D call: TRBD1 (5 bases). CDR3 size: 15 residues. Germline V gene sequence: CDR1 MRHNA, CDR2 SNTAGT. The V end lost 5 bases, the J end lost 4 bases, and 17 bases lay between the germline ends. CDR3 sequence reads: CASSPSTGGGYGYTF. In DNA form, the CDR3 reads TGTGCCAGCAGTCCGTCTACAGGAGGCGGCTATGGCTACACCTTC.

V gene TRBV21-1 combines with J gene TRBJ2-7; TRBD1 is the table's D call and was not checked against the DNA. TRBV21-1 is a pseudogene locus. The CDR3 runs 13 residues. As DNA, the CDR3 is TGTGCCAGCAGCGATTACAGGGGACAGGAGCAGTACGTC. Protein sequence: CASSDYRGQEQYV.

This clone occurred a few times. V gene TRBV4-1 combines with J gene TRBJ2-6; D uncertain. This CDR3 region has 18 residues. Germline CDR1 is MGHRA and CDR2 is YSYEKL. Deletions cut 1 base from V and 1 base from J, with 14 bases between. The CDR3 DNA sequence: TGCGCCAGCAGCCAAGTATTACAGCTTTCGTCTGGGGCCAACGTCCTGACTTTC. This gives the protein CASSQVLQLSSGANVLTF.